This T cell receptor (beta chain) was sequenced during a study of monozygotic twins with inflammatory bowel disease. Remarks on this clonotype: What it binds is not known.

CDR3 length: 13 amino acids. Germline CDR1 reads SGHRS; CDR2 reads YFSETQ. Eight cDNA synthesis reactions were run for every sample. Reprocessing the 5' RACE reads, TCRdb reports a single entry for every CDR3 protein and omits DNA. This table holds some 300,000 distinct CDR3 sequences. Study-level results: Healthy co-twins showed greater TCRbeta diversity (inverse Simpson) than IBD patients. Sharing of clonotypes with others was lower in IBD patients than in healthy twins, and this was especially so with disease activity.

The sample consisted of blood. This receptor was obtained from a human donor with ulcerative colitis or Crohn's disease, or a healthy co-twin of an affected twin (not recorded which). The chain carries TRBV5-1 and TRBJ1-1; TCRdb gives TRBD1 as the D gene, but with no DNA this cannot be confirmed. CDR3 protein: CASSRETGTKTFF.